Listed here are 19 T cell receptor beta chains from one sample, sequenced in a study of control samples from healthy donors and cancer patients. TCRdb's copy holds only in-frame clones and misses some; the assay was immunoSEQ multiplex PCR. The sample holds 70,000 or so clones, over 85% seen once. The sample consisted of PBMCs. All receptors derive from a man aged 55 to 70 with lung cancer.

This clone has only one observation. J is TRBJ1-1 and V is TRBV30, with 7 bases identical to TRBD1. Germline V gene sequence: CDR1 GTSNPN, CDR2 SVGIG (reference sequence). The CDR3 loop spans 13 amino acids. J lost 0 bases, V lost 8 bases, and 6 bases had no gene match. This CDR3 reads CAGKGQLNTEAFF. The CDR3 region has the DNA TGTGCCGGAAAGGGACAGTTGAACACTGAAGCTTTCTTT. The full variable domain, completed using reference TRBV30 and TRBJ1-1, is SQTIHQWPATLVQPVGSPLSLECTVEGTSNPNLYWYRQAAGRGLQLLFYSVGIGQISSEVPQNLSASRPQDRQFILSSKKLLLSDSGFYLCAGKGQLNTEAFFGQGTRLTVV.

V usage is TRBV9 and J usage is TRBJ2-3, with a tentative D call TRBD1 (6 bases). The CDR3 is made up of 14 amino acids. Trimming left V 0 bases short and J 8 bases short, with 13 bases between. Per the germline V gene, CDR1 is SGDLS and CDR2 is YYNGEE. The CDR3 nucleotides read TGTGCCAGCAGCGTAGAGGGGGACCGGCTTACGCAGTATTTT. It specifies CASSVEGDRLTQYF.

The chain couples TRBV5-1 to TRBJ2-2; TRBD1 aligns across 8 bases. V shed 1 base, J shed 3 bases, and the junction held 2 bases outside the gene matches. The germline CDR1 and CDR2 sequences are SGHRS and YFSETQ. The CDR3 sequence is 15 residues long. For the CDR3, the DNA is TGCGCCAGCAGCTTGCAGGGGGCGGACACCGGGGAGCTGTTTTTT. This encodes CASSLQGADTGELFF.

The V call is TRBV19, the J call TRBJ2-1, with a weak D call TRBD1 (6 bases). This CDR3 region has 16 residues. V dropped 3 bases and J dropped 12 bases, with 24 bases sitting between them. Germline CDR1 reads LNHDA; CDR2 reads SQIVND (reference sequence). CDR3 protein: CASSIRRDTYLVGQFF. CDR3 DNA sequence: TGTGCCAGTAGTATCCGACGGGACACTTATTTAGTCGGGCAGTTCTTC.

The rearrangement links TRBV27 to TRBJ2-2; D is undetermined. CDR1 and CDR2 (germline): MNHEY, SMNVEV (reference sequence). The CDR3 spans 13 residues. V dropped 2 bases and J dropped 6 bases, with 7 bases sitting between them. CDR3: CASSLPIPGELFF. DNA of the CDR3: TGTGCCAGCAGTTTACCCATACCCGGGGAGCTGTTTTTT.

The CDR3 sequence is CASSLGQNTYNEQFF. As DNA, the CDR3 is TGTGCCAGTAGTCTGGGACAGAATACCTACAATGAGCAGTTCTTC. This chain connects TRBV19 to TRBJ2-1, with 7 bases fitting TRBD1. V was clipped by 5 bases and J by 2 bases; unmatched bases: 6. CDR1 is LNHDA and CDR2 is SQIVND in the germline V gene (reference sequence). This CDR3 is 15 amino acids long.

Here the CDR3 DNA reads TGTGCCAGCAGCTTGAACAGGGAAGGTGAAAAACTGTTTTTT. It encodes CASSLNREGEKLFF. The J gene is TRBJ1-4, the V gene TRBV5-8; weak D call: TRBD1 (6 bases). The CDR3 is 14 residues long. The germline V gene has CDR1 SGHTS and CDR2 YDEGEE. Trimming took off 1 base at V and 7 bases at J, with 11 bases between the two ends. Full variable domain (outside the CDR3, taken from reference TRBV5-8 and TRBJ1-4): EAGVTQSPTHLIKTRGQQATLRCSPISGHTSVYWYQQALGLGLQFLLWYDEGEERNRGNFPPRFSGRQFPNYSSELNVNALELEDSALYLCASSLNREGEKLFFGSGTQLSVL.

The V call is TRBV7-2, the J call TRBJ2-7; D unclear. The CDR3 has 16 residues. Trimming stripped 5 bases from V and 0 bases from J, with 17 bases between. Germline CDR1 is SGHTA and CDR2 is FQGNSA. The CDR3 region is CASSQSSGSGSYEQYV. The CDR3 nucleotides are TGTGCCAGCAGCCAATCGTCCGGGTCAGGCTCCTACGAGCAGTACGTC.

The V call is TRBV5-8, the J call TRBJ1-5; TRBD1 agrees at 9 bases. CDR3 length: 16 amino acids. CDR1 SGHTS and CDR2 YDEGEE come from the germline V gene. V lost 4 bases to trimming and J lost 3 bases; unmatched junction nucleotides: 8. The CDR3 loop reads CASSLRTGADNQPQHF. The CDR3 region has the DNA TGTGCCAGCAGCCTCCGGACAGGGGCCGACAATCAGCCCCAGCATTTT.

V usage is TRBV5-1 and J usage is TRBJ1-4; D is possibly TRBD1 (6 bases). The CDR3 is 15 residues long. Trimming removed 5 bases at V and 3 bases at J, with 14 bases between. Germline lookup yields CDR1 SGHRS and CDR2 YFSETQ. The CDR3 sequence is CASRPPGEANEKLFF. The CDR3, as DNA: TGCGCCAGCAGACCCCCAGGGGAGGCTAATGAAAAACTGTTTTTT.

The chain recombines TRBV7-8 with TRBJ2-7; no reliable D call. The CDR3 extends over 14 amino acids. The germline V gene encodes CDR1 SGHVS and CDR2 FQNEAQ. The germline V and J ends were trimmed by 1 base and 3 bases, with 10 bases remaining between them. The CDR3 bases are TGTGCCAGCAGCTTAGTTGCCGGAAACTACGAGCAGTACGTC. This codes for CASSLVAGNYEQYV.

J is TRBJ2-3 and V is TRBV24-1, with D perhaps matching TRBD2 (6 bases). The germline gives CDR1 KGHDR, CDR2 SFDVKD. The CDR3 runs to 12 residues. V lost 5 bases, J lost 9 bases, and 11 bases lay in between. This CDR3 is CATSVGGKTQYF. CDR3 nucleotide sequence: TGTGCCACCAGTGTGGGCGGGAAGACGCAGTATTTT.

This clone was counted a single time. This chain joins TRBV5-1 and TRBJ2-1; D not resolved. Per the germline V gene, CDR1 is SGHRS and CDR2 is YFSETQ. V shed 2 bases and J shed 6 bases, with 6 bases lying between them. The CDR3 totals 12 residues. The CDR3 protein is CASSFKGNEQFF. CDR3 DNA sequence: TGCGCCAGCAGCTTCAAGGGCAATGAGCAGTTCTTC.

This clone was found once. This chain's CDR3 is CSGGQTNLGYTF. The CDR3 DNA is TGCAGCGGCGGGCAGACAAACCTTGGCTACACCTTC. The V and J genes are TRBV29-1 and TRBJ1-2; D gene uncertain. This CDR3 is built from 12 residues. Trimming shortened V by 7 bases and J by 7 bases, and 16 bases separated the two germline ends. Germline V CDR1 and CDR2: SQVTM, ANQGSEA. Supplemented by reference TRBV29-1 and TRBJ1-2, the full variable domain reads SAVISQKPSRDICQRGTSLTIQCQVDSQVTMMFWYRQQPGQSLTLIATANQGSEATYESGFVIDKFPISRPNLTFSTLTVSNMSPEDSSIYLCSGGQTNLGYTFGSGTRLTVV.

The chain is built from TRBV2 and TRBJ2-1; 10 bases line up with TRBD1. After removal of 8 bases from V and 6 bases from J, the junction contained 7 bases not matched to a gene. CDR3 length: 14 residues. CDR1 is SNHLY and CDR2 is FYNNEI in the germline V gene. CDR3 in DNA: TGTGCCAGCCTAGGGACAGGGGTGGTCAATGAGCAGTTCTTC. This encodes CASLGTGVVNEQFF.

The chain is built from TRBV12-5 and TRBJ1-4; TRBD1 matches 11 bases. CDR3 length equals 19 residues. Germline trimming cut 5 bases from V and 8 bases from J; bases unmatched to any gene: 19. Germline V lookup: CDR1 LGHNT, CDR2 FRNRAP. CDR3 amino acids: CASGVRDRGVASQYEKLFF. For the CDR3, the DNA is TGTGCTAGTGGTGTACGGGACAGGGGGGTAGCCAGTCAGTACGAAAAACTGTTTTTT.

This sequence joins TRBV18 and TRBJ1-2; the D is unclear. CDR1 KGHSH and CDR2 LQKENI come from the germline V gene. V dropped 4 bases and J dropped 7 bases, with 19 bases sitting between them. The CDR3 is 15 amino acids. This chain's CDR3 is CASSHPGRSEGGYTF. Here the CDR3 DNA reads TGTGCCAGCTCACACCCTGGGCGTTCCGAAGGTGGCTACACCTTC.

The chain employs TRBV5-1 and TRBJ1-2; 7 bases line up with TRBD1. This CDR3 spans 13 amino acids. Germline CDR1 reads SGHRS; CDR2 reads YFSETQ. The trim removed 1 base at V and 5 bases at J, leaving 2 bases unmatched. The CDR3 region has the DNA TGCGCCAGCAGCTTGCAGACAGGGTATGGCTACACCTTC. This translates into CASSLQTGYGYTF.

CDR3 in amino acids: CASRPGQTSQETQYF. CDR3 DNA: TGTGCCAGCAGACCGGGACAGACCTCCCAAGAGACCCAGTACTTC. V gene TRBV3-1 (or the pseudogene TRBV3-2) combines with J gene TRBJ2-5; 7 nucleotides agree with TRBD1. The CDR3 covers 15 residues. CDR1 and CDR2 from the germline V gene are LGHDT and YNNKEL (reference sequence). The V segment lost 6 bases and the J segment 1 base; nucleotides outside the gene matches: 8.